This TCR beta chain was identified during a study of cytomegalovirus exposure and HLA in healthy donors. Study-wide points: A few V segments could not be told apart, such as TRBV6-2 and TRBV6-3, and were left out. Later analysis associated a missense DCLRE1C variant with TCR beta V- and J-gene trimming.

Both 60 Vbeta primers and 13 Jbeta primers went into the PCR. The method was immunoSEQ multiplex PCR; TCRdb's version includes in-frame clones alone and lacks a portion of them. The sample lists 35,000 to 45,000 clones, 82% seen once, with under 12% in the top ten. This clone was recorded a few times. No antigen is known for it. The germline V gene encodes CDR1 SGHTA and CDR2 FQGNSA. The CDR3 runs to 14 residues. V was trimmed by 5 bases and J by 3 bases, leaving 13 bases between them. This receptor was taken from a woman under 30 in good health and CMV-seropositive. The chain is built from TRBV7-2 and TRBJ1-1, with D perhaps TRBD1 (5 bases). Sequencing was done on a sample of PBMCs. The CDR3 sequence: CASSPGQGHTEAFF. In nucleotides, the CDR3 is TGTGCCAGCAGCCCAGGCCAGGGCCACACTGAAGCTTTCTTT.